A selection of T cell receptor beta chains follows, all from one sample in a study of blood T cell repertoires in COVID-19. Assay used: immunoSEQ multiplex PCR; TCRdb lists only in-frame clones, some missing. The table lists around 94,000 clones, approximately 86% of them singletons. What was sequenced was peripheral blood. The receptor source for this set is a man older than 75 with acute or convalescent COVID-19. Each CDR3 is given with its conserved first and last residue. D genes are given only for firm matches. The size of a clone is reported for some rows only, either as once, few or many, or as a class for expanded clones.

D gene | J gene | V gene | clone size | CDR3 protein | CDR3 DNA
- | TRBJ2-6 | TRBV7-6 | - | CASSLDWGLSGANVLTF | TGTGCCAGCAGCTTAGATTGGGGCCTCTCTGGGGCCAACGTCCTGACTTTC
TRBD1 | TRBJ2-2 | TRBV18 | few | CASSPPTGGGTGELFF | TGTGCCAGCTCACCACCGACAGGGGGAGGAACCGGGGAGCTGTTTTTT
- | TRBJ2-3 | TRBV15 | - | CATSRDRGPADTQYF | TGTGCCACCAGCAGAGATCGGGGTCCGGCAGATACGCAGTATTTT
- | TRBJ2-5 | TRBV4-2 | few | CASSPNLAGWGEETQYF | TGTGCCAGCAGCCCTAATCTGGCGGGATGGGGGGAAGAGACCCAGTACTTC
- | TRBJ1-6 | TRBV30 | - | CAWSPQTNSPLHF | TGTGCCTGGAGCCCACAGACGAATTCACCCCTCCACTTT
TRBD1 | TRBJ1-4 | TRBV2 | - | CASSPRDRDHEKLFF | TGTGCCAGCAGTCCCAGAGACAGGGACCATGAAAAACTGTTTTTT
- | TRBJ1-3 | TRBV19 | - | CASSIQGLRSGNTIYF | TGTGCCAGTAGCATACAGGGCCTTCGCTCTGGAAACACCATATATTTT
TRBD2 | TRBJ2-7 | TRBV5-1 | - | CASSPIAGPYEQYF | TGCGCCAGCAGCCCGATAGCGGGCCCCTACGAGCAGTACTTC
TRBD2 | TRBJ2-3 | TRBV5-1 | - | CASSTTSGSADTQYF | TGCGCCAGCAGCACAACTAGCGGGAGTGCAGATACGCAGTATTTT
- | TRBJ2-6 | TRBV6-5 | - | CASTLSAGANVLTF | TGTGCCAGCACCCTCTCGGCTGGGGCCAACGTCCTGACTTTC
TRBD2 | TRBJ2-7 | TRBV7-9 | - | CASSSSGSMYEQYF | TGTGCCAGCAGTTCTAGCGGGAGTATGTACGAGCAGTACTTC
TRBD1 | TRBJ2-3 | TRBV6-1 | - | CASSEDRGPDTQYF | TGTGCCAGCAGTGAAGACAGGGGCCCAGATACGCAGTATTTT
- | TRBJ2-7 | TRBV11-2 | - | CASSLGGQTYYEQYF | TGTGCCAGCAGCTTAGGGGGGCAGACCTACTACGAGCAGTACTTC
TRBD2 | TRBJ2-3 | TRBV11-2 | - | CASSTLRTSGTDTQYF | TGTGCCAGCAGTACTCTTCGGACTAGCGGCACAGATACGCAGTATTTT
TRBD2 | TRBJ2-2 | TRBV19 | - | CASSGGLAGGIGELFF | TGTGCCAGTAGTGGGGGACTAGCGGGAGGTATCGGGGAGCTGTTTTTT
- | TRBJ1-4 | TRBV5-1 | - | CASSSGFNEKLFF | TGCGCCAGCAGCTCGGGGTTTAATGAAAAACTGTTTTTT
- | TRBJ2-2 | TRBV3-1/TRBV3-2 | once | CASSLRGQNTGELFF | TGTGCCAGCAGCTTACGTGGACAAAACACCGGGGAGCTGTTTTTT
- | TRBJ2-2 | TRBV29-1 | - | CSVKAQGNTGELFF | TGCAGCGTTAAGGCCCAGGGGAACACCGGGGAGCTGTTTTTT
- | TRBJ1-5 | TRBV28 | once | CASSLAQSNQPQHF | TGTGCCAGCAGTTTAGCACAGAGCAATCAGCCCCAGCATTTT
- | TRBJ2-1 | TRBV7-2 | - | CASSLGPGGSYNEQFF | TGTGCCAGCAGCTTAGGTCCAGGGGGGTCCTACAATGAGCAGTTCTTC